The clone carrying this T cell receptor beta chain appeared a few times. From the reads, TCRdb called clonotypes with MiXCR, one entry per CDR3 protein. The table shows around 740,000 distinct CDR3 sequences, with 35% to 40% occurring only once. Per germline, CDR1 MGHDK and CDR2 SYGVNS. This CDR3 has 16 residues. Deletions cut 1 base from V and 6 bases from J, with 18 bases between. These data come from a study of T cell repertoires in cytomegalovirus infection. The sequenced sample consisted of PBMCs. The chain employs TRBV25-1 and TRBJ1-1; D is perhaps TRBD1 (5 bases). This clonotype originated in a human donor in good health (CMV status not recorded). Some clones in this sample may be carry-over from other donors' samples. The CDR3 protein is CASSEFRGDLSAEAFF. In nucleotides, the CDR3 is TGTGCCAGCAGTGAATTTAGAGGGGACCTAAGCGCTGAAGCTTTCTTT.